This entry lists 27 T cell receptor beta chains sequenced from one sample in a study of shared clonotypes between healthy human individuals. Assay used: immunoSEQ multiplex PCR; TCRdb lists only in-frame clones, some missing. The sample includes over 150,000 clones, approximately 70% of them seen just once. The sample was memory CD4+ T cells sorted from blood. Described subset: CD45RA-negative fraction. These receptors came from a man aged 25 to 40 in good health.

The V and J genes are TRBV5-1 and TRBJ2-7; TRBD1 aligns across 9 bases. Germline CDR1 and CDR2: SGHRS and YFSETQ. With 0 bases clipped from V and 4 bases from J, the junction kept 5 bases outside the gene matches. This CDR3 contains 15 residues. The CDR3 sequence is CASSLATGGVYEQYF. For the CDR3, the DNA is TGCGCCAGCAGCTTGGCAACAGGGGGCGTGTACGAGCAGTACTTC.

CDR3 sequence reads: CASSPSPGDPRTNVLTF. CDR3 bases: TGTGCCAGTAGTCCATCACCGGGAGATCCTAGGACCAACGTCCTGACTTTC. V and J are TRBV19 and TRBJ2-6; the D gene is possibly TRBD2 (6 bases). The CDR3 loop spans 17 amino acids. Germline CDR1 reads LNHDA; CDR2 reads SQIVND (reference sequence). Between the trimmed V and J ends, which lost 5 bases and 8 bases, there was a span of 22 bases.

The CDR3, as DNA: TGTGCCAGCAGTTTCCTACCGGGACAGGGTATCACTGAGCAGTTCTTC. Its protein product is CASSFLPGQGITEQFF. The genes are TRBV27 and TRBJ2-1; 9 bases align to TRBD1. The germline V gene encodes CDR1 MNHEY and CDR2 SMNVEV (reference sequence). The CDR3 length is 16 residues. After removal of 3 bases from V and 9 bases from J, the junction contained 12 bases not matched to a gene.

This clone was found once. This rearrangement joins TRBV10-3 to TRBJ1-1, with D hard to call. The CDR3 covers 14 residues. The V gene's germline CDR1 is ENHRY and CDR2 SYGVKD. Trimming pared 0 bases from V and 4 bases from J, leaving 9 bases between. Here the CDR3 DNA reads TGTGCCATCAGTGAGTCTGGCAGGACCACTGAAGCTTTCTTT. Translation: CAISESGRTTEAFF.

The V call is TRBV27, the J call TRBJ2-1; 10 bases match TRBD2. The V segment lost 3 bases and the J segment 9 bases; nucleotides outside the gene matches: 8. The CDR3 contains 15 residues. Germline V CDR1 and CDR2: MNHEY, SMNVEV (reference sequence). The DNA of the CDR3 is TGTGCCAGCAGTTTTGATCTAGCGGGAGCGAGTGAGCAGTTCTTC. Its protein product is CASSFDLAGASEQFF.

V usage is TRBV27 and J usage is TRBJ1-1; the D gene is possibly TRBD1 (5 bases). CDR1 is MNHEY and CDR2 is SMNVEV in the germline V gene (reference sequence). V shed 4 bases and J shed 1 base, with 10 bases lying between them. The CDR3 has 14 residues. The CDR3 bases are TGTGCCAGCAGTTCGGGGCTGAGGAACACTGAAGCTTTCTTT. Encoded protein: CASSSGLRNTEAFF.

The J gene is TRBJ2-2, the V gene TRBV5-4, with 9 nucleotides matching TRBD1. V shed 0 bases and J 3 bases; nucleotides not matched to a gene: 0. Germline V CDR1 and CDR2: SGHNT, YYREEE (reference sequence). The CDR3 sequence is 15 residues long. The CDR3 sequence is CASSLGTGDTGELFF. The CDR3 DNA follows: TGTGCCAGCAGCTTGGGGACAGGGGACACCGGGGAGCTGTTTTTT.

The chain has TRBV5-1 and TRBJ1-1; tentatively, D is TRBD1 (6 bases). V lost 3 bases and J lost 3, with 12 bases in between. This CDR3 has 14 residues. Germline CDR1 and CDR2: SGHRS and YFSETQ. The CDR3 bases are TGCGCCAGCAGCTCCCAGGGGCAGGACACTGAAGCTTTCTTT. Translated, it gives CASSSQGQDTEAFF.

V is TRBV7-3 and J is TRBJ2-1; 7 bases map to TRBD2. The CDR3 is 17 amino acids. Germline loops: CDR1 SGHTA, CDR2 FQGTGA. J gave up 5 bases and V 5 bases, and 15 bases lay outside the gene matches. The CDR3 DNA reads TGTGCCAGCAGCCCCTTTTCTTGGCGGGAGACCCACAATGAGCAGTTCTTC. Its translation is CASSPFSWRETHNEQFF.

This chain connects TRBV4-1 to TRBJ2-5, with D possibly being TRBD2 (6 bases). The V end lost 4 bases, the J end lost 1 base, and 13 bases lay between the germline ends. The CDR3 loop spans 15 amino acids. Germline V gene data show CDR1 as MGHRA and CDR2 as YSYEKL. CDR3 protein: CASSRNSGPQETQYF. In DNA, the CDR3 is TGCGCCAGCAGCCGGAATAGCGGACCCCAAGAGACCCAGTACTTC.

Many counts were recorded for this clone. The chain combines TRBV7-8 with TRBJ2-5; tentative D call: TRBD1 (6 bases). V was trimmed by 3 bases and J by 2 bases, leaving 10 bases between them. Per germline, CDR1 SGHVS and CDR2 FQNEAQ. CDR3 length: 14 amino acids. The CDR3 region is CASSLGHRQETQYF. For the CDR3, the DNA is TGTGCCAGCAGCTTGGGACACCGTCAAGAGACCCAGTACTTC.

V and J are TRBV27 and TRBJ1-5, with D possibly TRBD1 on 6 matching bases. The CDR3 runs to 13 residues. V was pared by 6 bases and J by 4 bases, with 10 bases between. CDR1 and CDR2 (germline): MNHEY, SMNVEV (reference sequence). The CDR3 here is CASSHTGNQPQHF. Written as DNA, the CDR3 is TGTGCCAGCAGCCACACAGGGAATCAGCCCCAGCATTTT.

The chain links TRBV7-9 to TRBJ1-5; possibly TRBD1 for D (6 bases). The CDR3 sequence is 15 residues long. In germline, CDR1 is SEHNR, CDR2 FQNEAQ (reference sequence). Trimming pared 3 bases from V and 2 bases from J, leaving 11 bases between. CDR3 loop: CASSFGGSGNQPQHF. The CDR3 nucleotides read TGTGCCAGCAGCTTCGGGGGCTCGGGCAATCAGCCCCAGCATTTT.

The chain has TRBV28 and TRBJ1-2, with D perhaps matching TRBD1 (5 bases). The CDR3 loop spans 14 amino acids. The V and J ends lost 6 bases and 1 base respectively, with 12 bases between them. CDR1 is MDHEN, CDR2 SYDVKM, per germline. CDR3 sequence (DNA): TGTGCCAGCAGAACGCAGGGACGTAACTATGGCTACACCTTC. Its translation: CASRTQGRNYGYTF.

The chain joins TRBV30 to TRBJ1-5; D ambiguous. Germline V gene lookup returns CDR1 GTSNPN and CDR2 SVGIG (reference sequence). Deletions cut 4 bases from V and 4 bases from J, with 11 bases between. The CDR3 covers 13 residues. The CDR3 here is CAWTPEGNQPQHF. CDR3 in DNA: TGTGCCTGGACCCCGGAGGGAAATCAGCCCCAGCATTTT.

This chain joins TRBV7-2 and TRBJ2-3; 7 nucleotides align to TRBD2. The V and J ends lost 4 bases and 2 bases, in that order; junction bases with no gene match: 15. The CDR3 runs to 18 residues. Germline loops: CDR1 SGHTA, CDR2 FQGNSA. The DNA for the CDR3 is TGTGCCAGCAGCTCCCGCATAGTGCGAGCGGGAAACACAGATACGCAGTATTTT. As protein: CASSSRIVRAGNTDTQYF.

The V call is TRBV5-1, the J call TRBJ2-7; the D is unclear. The CDR3 is made up of 13 amino acids. Germline CDR1 SGHRS, CDR2 YFSETQ. V lost 2 bases and J lost 0, with 6 bases in between. In DNA, the CDR3 is TGCGCCAGCAGCTTTGAAGGCTCCTACGAGCAGTACTTC. Its translation: CASSFEGSYEQYF.

In DNA form, the CDR3 reads TGTGCCAGCAGCGTAGGAGGGAGGGGTGGAGGGGCCTACGAGCAGTACTTC. Encoded protein: CASSVGGRGGGAYEQYF. J is TRBJ2-7 and V is TRBV9, with TRBD2 matching over 7 bases. The ends lost 0 bases at V and 2 bases at J; junction bases unmatched: 11. Germline CDR1 SGDLS, CDR2 YYNGEE. The CDR3 spans 17 residues.

The gene calls are TRBV29-1 and TRBJ1-5, with 10 bases fitting TRBD1. Germline V gene sequence: CDR1 SQVTM, CDR2 ANQGSEA. V trimming: 7 bases; J trimming: 9 bases; junction bases outside the gene matches: 18. The CDR3 totals 16 residues. In nucleotides, the CDR3 is TGCAGCGCGGTGACAGGGGGCAGTCCAGTTGGAGGGCCCCAGCATTTT. Translated, it gives CSAVTGGSPVGGPQHF.

The rearrangement links TRBV11-1 to TRBJ2-5; 12 bases line up with TRBD2. V gave up 5 bases and J gave up 5 bases; unmatched junction bases: 6. Looked up from germline, CDR1 is SGHAT and CDR2 is FQDESV (reference sequence). This CDR3 contains 15 residues. CDR3 sequence reads: CASSVTSGSGETQYF. The CDR3 DNA is TGTGCCAGCAGCGTGACTAGCGGGAGCGGGGAGACCCAGTACTTC.

Worth noting for this clone: Other DNA sequences in this sample translate to the same CDR3. The chain uses TRBV5-1 and TRBJ2-7, with unresolved D. The CDR3 runs to 13 residues. Trimming removed 0 bases at V and 2 bases at J, with 6 bases between. CDR1 is SGHRS, CDR2 YFSETQ, per germline. The CDR3 region is CASSLERAYEQYF. CDR3 coding DNA: TGCGCCAGCAGCTTGGAGAGAGCCTACGAGCAGTACTTC.

V is TRBV6-5 and J is TRBJ1-3, with D possibly matching TRBD1 (6 bases). The germline V gene has CDR1 MNHEY and CDR2 SVGAGI. This CDR3 spans 14 amino acids. The V and J ends lost 4 bases and 2 bases respectively, with 9 bases between them. CDR3 bases: TGTGCCAGCAGTTCGTGGACAGCTGGAAACACCATATATTTT. Translating gives CASSSWTAGNTIYF.

The gene calls are TRBV2 and TRBJ1-4; maybe TRBD1 (6 bases). This CDR3 is 15 amino acids long. Germline CDR1 SNHLY, CDR2 FYNNEI. Deletions cut 7 bases from V and 10 bases from J, with 22 bases between. The CDR3 loop is CASTGSVGGAGKLFF. The CDR3 bases are TGTGCCAGCACCGGTAGCGTGGGGGGGGCAGGAAAACTGTTTTTT.

The CDR3 DNA follows: TGCGCCAGCACCCGGGAGGGTACTGAAGCTTTCTTT. Its protein product is CASTREGTEAFF. The genes are TRBV5-1 and TRBJ1-1; D is undetermined. CDR1 is SGHRS and CDR2 is YFSETQ in the germline V gene. Between the trimmed V and J ends, which lost 6 bases and 5 bases, there was a span of 11 bases. The CDR3 is 12 residues long.

This chain uses TRBV14 with TRBJ2-1; 12 bases map to TRBD1. V lost 1 base to trimming and J lost 7 bases; unmatched junction nucleotides: 5. Germline V lookup: CDR1 SGHDN, CDR2 FVKESK. This CDR3 comprises 16 residues. In DNA, the CDR3 is TGTGCCAGCAGCCAAGGCCGGGACAGGGGGCAAAATGAGCAGTTCTTC. It encodes CASSQGRDRGQNEQFF.

The chain combines TRBV2 with TRBJ1-2; 7 nucleotides agree with TRBD1. Germline V gene data show CDR1 as SNHLY and CDR2 as FYNNEI. V dropped 2 bases and J dropped 6; count of bases not matched to a gene: 9. The CDR3 extends over 15 amino acids. The CDR3 coding sequence is TGTGCCAGCAGTGAAACAGGGGCAAAGGGGAATGGCTACACCTTC. Amino acids: CASSETGAKGNGYTF.

This clone was recorded a few times. V usage is TRBV2 and J usage is TRBJ2-1, with D perhaps matching TRBD1 (6 bases). The CDR3 is made up of 10 amino acids. With 8 bases removed from V and 10 bases from J, the gap between germline ends came to 9 bases. Germline-derived CDR1 and CDR2 are SNHLY and FYNNEI. The CDR3 DNA reads TGTGCCAGCCGACAGGCCGAGCAGTTCTTC. Encoded protein: CASRQAEQFF.